This is a list of T cell receptor beta chains from one sample in a study of post-analysis software for immune sequencing data. One entry per CDR3 protein results from TCRdb running MiXCR on the PCR reads. In the table there are fewer than 900,000 distinct CDR3 sequences, just over 45% of which are singletons. Sequencing was carried out using blood. The receptor source for this set is a girl under 18 with multiple sclerosis. Both conserved end residues are part of each CDR3. D genes are given only for firm matches. Clone size is stated in some rows and not others, as once, few, many or a class when expanded.

DNA: TGTGCCAGCTCACCACCAAGGGCCTCGACCTACGAGCAGTACTTC
CDR3: CASSPPRASTYEQYF
size: few
V: TRBV18
J: TRBJ2-7
D: .

DNA: TGTGCCAGCAGCTTAGAACAGGACTCCTACGAGCAGTACTTC
CDR3: CASSLEQDSYEQYF
size: .
V: TRBV7-2
J: TRBJ2-7
D: .

DNA: TGCGCCAGCAGCCAAGATCCTAGCGGGAGTGTCCACGAGCAGTACTTC
CDR3: CASSQDPSGSVHEQYF
size: .
V: TRBV4-3
J: TRBJ2-7
D: TRBD2

DNA: TGTGCCAGCAGCCCAACAATCGGGTTGACAGGGGGCAGGGATACGCAGTATTTT
CDR3: CASSPTIGLTGGRDTQYF
size: .
V: TRBV5-6
J: TRBJ2-3
D: TRBD1

DNA: TGTGCCAGCAGTACCGGACAGGGAAGGAACATTCAGTACTTC
CDR3: CASSTGQGRNIQYF
size: few
V: TRBV6-6
J: TRBJ2-4
D: TRBD1

DNA: TGTGCCAGCAGCTTAGCCGAACTCGGGGACATTCAGTACTTC
CDR3: CASSLAELGDIQYF
size: .
V: TRBV7-2
J: TRBJ2-4
D: .

DNA: TGTGCCAGCAGCCTCGGGCCCAACGGGGATGGCTACACCTTC
CDR3: CASSLGPNGDGYTF
size: .
V: TRBV7-2
J: TRBJ1-2
D: .

DNA: TGTGCCAGCACATCGGAGTACGAGCAGTACTTC
CDR3: CASTSEYEQYF
size: .
V: TRBV21-1
J: TRBJ2-7
D: .

DNA: TGCAGCGTTGGCGGGAGGCCCTACGGTGAGCAGTTCTTC
CDR3: CSVGGRPYGEQFF
size: .
V: TRBV29-1
J: TRBJ2-1
D: TRBD2

DNA: TGTGCCAGCAGCCAGGGTCTAGCGGGAGGGCCTCGTTACAATGAGCAGTTCTTC
CDR3: CASSQGLAGGPRYNEQFF
size: .
V: TRBV7-6
J: TRBJ2-1
D: TRBD2

DNA: TGTGCCAGCAGTTTATTGAGGGCCCTGGGCTATGGCTACACCTTC
CDR3: CASSLLRALGYGYTF
size: .
V: TRBV28
J: TRBJ1-2
D: .

DNA: TGTGCCAACAGCCGCCTGAGAGAGGGATCTTCACCCCTCCACTTT
CDR3: CANSRLREGSSPLHF
size: .
V: TRBV12-3/TRBV12-4
J: TRBJ1-6
D: .

DNA: TGTGCCAGCAGGGGAGGGACTAGCGGGCTTGGCGAGCAGTTCTTC
CDR3: CASRGGTSGLGEQFF
size: few
V: TRBV2
J: TRBJ2-1
D: TRBD2

DNA: TGTGCCACCAGCAGAGACTTAACAGATACGCAGTATTTT
CDR3: CATSRDLTDTQYF
size: few
V: TRBV15
J: TRBJ2-3
D: .

DNA: TGTGCCAGCAGTCGGGGAAACGTCTACGGTTTTGAGCAGTTCTTC
CDR3: CASSRGNVYGFEQFF
size: .
V: TRBV7-2
J: TRBJ2-1
D: .

DNA: TGTGCCAGCAGCTCAACCGGGACAGGGGCTTTCCGTAATGGCTACACCTTC
CDR3: CASSSTGTGAFRNGYTF
size: .
V: TRBV11-2
J: TRBJ1-2
D: TRBD1

DNA: TGCAGTGAGTACAGGGAGCCCTACAATGAGCAGTTCTTC
CDR3: CSEYREPYNEQFF
size: .
V: TRBV20-1
J: TRBJ2-1
D: .

DNA: TGTGCCAGCAGGGAGGAAACTAATGAAAAACTGTTTTTT
CDR3: CASREETNEKLFF
size: .
V: TRBV6-2/TRBV6-3
J: TRBJ1-4
D: .

DNA: TGTGCCAGCAGTTCCCCCCTGGGACTCAGAGGCGGGGAGCTGTTTTTT
CDR3: CASSSPLGLRGGELFF
size: .
V: TRBV12-3/TRBV12-4
J: TRBJ2-2
D: .

DNA: TGTGCCAGCAGTTTCGATCCGGGAAGCATGGACACAGATACGCAGTATTTT
CDR3: CASSFDPGSMDTDTQYF
size: few
V: TRBV12-3/TRBV12-4
J: TRBJ2-3
D: .

DNA: TGTGCCAGCAGCCAAGACTGGGACTCTGGGGCCAACGTCCTGACTTTC
CDR3: CASSQDWDSGANVLTF
size: .
V: TRBV3-1
J: TRBJ2-6
D: .

DNA: TGTGCCAGCAGCCATGGTCTAGCGGGGAGTGAGCAGTTCTTC
CDR3: CASSHGLAGSEQFF
size: .
V: TRBV3-1
J: TRBJ2-1
D: TRBD2

DNA: TGCGCCAGCAGCTTGGAGCCAGGGGGCGCCTATGGCTACACCTTC
CDR3: CASSLEPGGAYGYTF
size: .
V: TRBV5-1
J: TRBJ1-2
D: TRBD1

DNA: TGCAGTGCTGGGGGACAGGGAAACTATGGGGCCAACGTCCTGACTTTC
CDR3: CSAGGQGNYGANVLTF
size: .
V: TRBV20-1
J: TRBJ2-6
D: TRBD1

DNA: TGCAGTGCTAGACAAAGGACAGGGGGCGAGCAGTACTTC
CDR3: CSARQRTGGEQYF
size: few
V: TRBV20-1
J: TRBJ2-7
D: TRBD1

DNA: TGTGCCATCAGCGTAGCGGGAGAGGAGCAGTACTTC
CDR3: CAISVAGEEQYF
size: .
V: TRBV10-3
J: TRBJ2-5
D: TRBD2

DNA: TGTGCCACCAGCCGGGGACACCGTCAAGAGACCCAGTACTTC
CDR3: CATSRGHRQETQYF
size: .
V: TRBV15
J: TRBJ2-5
D: .

DNA: TGCGCCAGCAGCTTGGACCCGGGGACGGAGTACGAGCAGTACTTC
CDR3: CASSLDPGTEYEQYF
size: .
V: TRBV5-1
J: TRBJ2-7
D: .

DNA: TGTGCCAGCAGTTTATCCCCCTCGGGCAATCAGCCCCAGCATTTT
CDR3: CASSLSPSGNQPQHF
size: .
V: TRBV28
J: TRBJ1-5
D: .

DNA: TGCGCCAGCAGCTCGGTAACCCAAACGTTGGGGCATACGCAGTATTTT
CDR3: CASSSVTQTLGHTQYF
size: .
V: TRBV5-1
J: TRBJ2-3
D: .

DNA: TGCGCCAGCAGCCAAGAACGTTTCATCTCCTACGAGCAGTACTTC
CDR3: CASSQERFISYEQYF
size: .
V: TRBV4-1
J: TRBJ2-7
D: .

DNA: TGCAGTGCTAGTCTGGCGGGAGCAGACGAGCAGTACTTC
CDR3: CSASLAGADEQYF
size: .
V: TRBV20-1
J: TRBJ2-7
D: TRBD2

DNA: TGTGCCAGCAGCTCCCGACCACCCTACGAGCAGTACTTC
CDR3: CASSSRPPYEQYF
size: .
V: TRBV7-2
J: TRBJ2-7
D: .

DNA: TGTGCCAGCAGCCTCGGGACTAGCGGGAGATTTCAAGAGACCCAGTACTTC
CDR3: CASSLGTSGRFQETQYF
size: .
V: TRBV12-3/TRBV12-4
J: TRBJ2-5
D: TRBD2

DNA: TGTGCCAGCAGTTTTTCCGTTAGCGGGAGTGGCACAGATACGCAGTATTTT
CDR3: CASSFSVSGSGTDTQYF
size: few
V: TRBV28
J: TRBJ2-3
D: TRBD2

DNA: TGTGCCAGCTCACATACAGGGAAGGCTCAGCCCCAGCATTTT
CDR3: CASSHTGKAQPQHF
size: .
V: TRBV18
J: TRBJ1-5
D: .

DNA: TGTGCCAGCACCTACCTCGGGTATGGCTACACCTTC
CDR3: CASTYLGYGYTF
size: .
V: TRBV12-3/TRBV12-4
J: TRBJ1-2
D: .

DNA: TGTGCCACTCGCCGCAAGACAGCTGAGAGCTCCTACGAGCAGTACTTC
CDR3: CATRRKTAESSYEQYF
size: .
V: TRBV28
J: TRBJ2-7
D: .

DNA: TGCGCCAGCAGCTTGGAAACGGGCGAGGCGGATCAGCCCCAGCATTTT
CDR3: CASSLETGEADQPQHF
size: .
V: TRBV5-1
J: TRBJ1-5
D: .

DNA: TGTGCCACCAGCACTCGTGCAACCTTAGCGGGAGGCAATGAGCAGTTCTTC
CDR3: CATSTRATLAGGNEQFF
size: .
V: TRBV15
J: TRBJ2-1
D: TRBD2

DNA: TGCGCCAGCAGCTTGGAGCCGACTAGCTGGGTCACAGATACGCAGTATTTT
CDR3: CASSLEPTSWVTDTQYF
size: .
V: TRBV5-1
J: TRBJ2-3
D: TRBD2

DNA: TGTGCCAGCAGCAACCAGGACAGAATCATCTCTGGAAACACCATATATTTT
CDR3: CASSNQDRIISGNTIYF
size: .
V: TRBV13
J: TRBJ1-3
D: .

DNA: TGTGCCAGCAGTTTAGCAGGGAGGGTTCAGCCCCAGCATTTT
CDR3: CASSLAGRVQPQHF
size: once
V: TRBV27
J: TRBJ1-5
D: .

DNA: TGTGCCAGCAGCTTACTAGTGGGCGGCACAGATACGCAGTATTTT
CDR3: CASSLLVGGTDTQYF
size: .
V: TRBV7-2
J: TRBJ2-3
D: .

DNA: TGTGCCAGCAGCGTAGGGTATGAGCAGTTCTTC
CDR3: CASSVGYEQFF
size: few
V: TRBV9
J: TRBJ2-1
D: .

DNA: TGTGCCAGCAGCTTTGATCCGGCAGGGGCCTACGAGCAGTACTTC
CDR3: CASSFDPAGAYEQYF
size: .
V: TRBV7-3
J: TRBJ2-7
D: .

DNA: TGCGCCAGCAGCTTGGGGATCCGAAGCGGGAGCGCCTACGAGCAGTACTTC
CDR3: CASSLGIRSGSAYEQYF
size: .
V: TRBV5-1
J: TRBJ2-7
D: TRBD2

DNA: TGTGCCAGCAGCCCCGGGACGATCTACAATGAGCAGTTCTTC
CDR3: CASSPGTIYNEQFF
size: few
V: TRBV7-2
J: TRBJ2-1
D: .

DNA: TGTGCCACCAGCAGAGATCGAGCCAGGGTGAATGAGCAGTTCTTC
CDR3: CATSRDRARVNEQFF
size: .
V: TRBV15
J: TRBJ2-1
D: .

DNA: TGTGCCAGCAATCCGAGAGGACTAGTAGGACACGAGCAGTACTTC
CDR3: CASNPRGLVGHEQYF
size: few
V: TRBV12-3/TRBV12-4
J: TRBJ2-7
D: TRBD2

DNA: TGCAGTGCGGGGACAGGGAAATACGAGCAGTACTTC
CDR3: CSAGTGKYEQYF
size: .
V: TRBV20-1
J: TRBJ2-7
D: TRBD1

DNA: TGCGCCAGCAGCTTGGAGGCTAGCGGGATACACAATGAGCAGTTCTTC
CDR3: CASSLEASGIHNEQFF
size: .
V: TRBV5-1
J: TRBJ2-1
D: TRBD2

DNA: TGTGCCAGTAGTATGGGCGACAGATGGGACAATGAGCAGTTCTTC
CDR3: CASSMGDRWDNEQFF
size: .
V: TRBV19
J: TRBJ2-1
D: .

DNA: TGTGCCAGCAGCCGAACCCAGGGCACAGATACGCAGTATTTT
CDR3: CASSRTQGTDTQYF
size: .
V: TRBV6-5
J: TRBJ2-3
D: .

DNA: TGTGCCAGCAGTTACTCCACAGGTAAAGCTGAGCAGTACTTC
CDR3: CASSYSTGKAEQYF
size: .
V: TRBV6-5
J: TRBJ2-5
D: .